These T cell receptor beta chains were read from a single sample in a study of blood T cell repertoires in COVID-19. The data were produced by immunoSEQ multiplex PCR, yet TCRdb's version contains in-frame clones alone and is incomplete. The sample contains 150,000 to 160,000 clones, roughly 84% of which appear only once. Sequencing input: peripheral blood. The receptors come from a woman in her fifties or sixties with acute or convalescent COVID-19. Each CDR3 is given with its conserved first and last residue. D genes are given only for firm matches. Size is omitted from some rows. Given values are once, few, many or a class for expanded clones.

v_call,cdr3_length,j_call,clone_size,d_call,cdr3_aa,cdr3_nt
TRBV27,14,TRBJ1-6,once,-,CASSFSRRDSPLHF,TGTGCCAGCAGTTTCTCCAGGAGGGATTCACCCCTCCACTTT
TRBV4-2,17,TRBJ2-5,-,-,CASSQGIKEGLQETQYF,TGTGCCAGCAGCCAAGGAATAAAGGAAGGACTACAAGAGACCCAGTACTTC
TRBV5-1,16,TRBJ2-1,-,TRBD1,CASSLAPGQGSNEQFF,TGCGCCAGCAGCTTAGCCCCGGGACAGGGTAGCAATGAGCAGTTCTTC
TRBV25-1,11,TRBJ2-7,-,-,CASRALYEQYF,TGTGCCAGCAGAGCCCTCTACGAGCAGTACTTC
TRBV6-2/TRBV6-3,15,TRBJ2-7,-,TRBD2,CASSRTSGLSYEQYF,TGTGCCAGCAGCCGGACTAGCGGGCTCTCCTACGAGCAGTACTTC
TRBV4-1,14,TRBJ2-5,-,TRBD2,CASSQLAGVGTQYF,TGCGCCAGCAGCCAACTAGCGGGGGTAGGGACCCAGTACTTC
TRBV11-3,15,TRBJ1-1,-,-,CASSLDGRMNTEAFF,TGTGCCAGCAGCTTAGATGGCAGAATGAACACTGAAGCTTTCTTT
TRBV7-2,14,TRBJ2-1,-,-,CASSTTSTYNEQFF,TGTGCCAGCAGCACGACTAGTACCTACAATGAGCAGTTCTTC
TRBV28,14,TRBJ2-1,-,TRBD2,CASSEGGRANEQFF,TGTGCCAGCAGTGAGGGCGGGAGGGCGAATGAGCAGTTCTTC
TRBV6-2/TRBV6-3,16,TRBJ2-3,-,TRBD2,CASSYQLAGATDTQYF,TGTGCCAGCAGTTACCAGCTAGCGGGGGCCACAGATACGCAGTATTTT
TRBV6-2/TRBV6-3,12,TRBJ2-7,-,-,CASSYVGYEQYF,TGTGCCAGCAGTTACGTCGGGTACGAGCAGTACTTC
TRBV19,16,TRBJ2-3,few,TRBD2,CASSPYSGRVADTQYF,TGTGCCAGTAGTCCTTATAGCGGGAGGGTGGCAGATACGCAGTATTTT
TRBV30,13,TRBJ1-2,-,-,CAWSVKGSGGYTF,TGTGCCTGGAGTGTAAAGGGGAGCGGGGGCTACACCTTC
TRBV13,14,TRBJ2-2,-,-,CASSLRRRTGELFF,TGTGCCAGCAGCTTGCGGAGACGCACCGGGGAGCTGTTTTTT
TRBV27,14,TRBJ2-1,-,-,CASSSTTSLNEQFF,TGTGCCAGCAGTTCGACGACTTCCCTCAATGAGCAGTTCTTC
TRBV6-1,14,TRBJ2-7,-,-,CASSEGLAVGEQYF,TGTGCCAGCAGTGAAGGGCTAGCCGTGGGGGAGCAGTACTTC
TRBV24-1,12,TRBJ2-3,-,-,CATQGSTDTQYF,TGTGCCACCCAGGGGTCCACAGATACGCAGTATTTT
TRBV10-3,14,TRBJ1-6,-,-,CAISEQGMDSPLHF,TGTGCCATCAGTGAGCAGGGGATGGATTCACCCCTCCACTTT
TRBV7-3,16,TRBJ2-3,-,TRBD2,CASSLGTSGSTDTQYF,TGTGCCAGCAGCTTGGGGACTAGCGGGAGCACAGATACGCAGTATTTT
TRBV9,16,TRBJ2-5,-,TRBD1,CASSPGARGITETQYF,TGTGCCAGCAGCCCTGGGGCCAGGGGGATAACGGAGACCCAGTACTTC
TRBV14,13,TRBJ1-2,few,-,CASSQGMQSGYTF,TGTGCCAGCAGCCAAGGAATGCAGTCCGGCTACACCTTC
TRBV19,14,TRBJ1-3,-,TRBD1,CASTRTGVGNTIYF,TGTGCCAGTACCCGGACAGGCGTTGGAAACACCATATATTTT
TRBV6-2/TRBV6-3,16,TRBJ1-2,-,-,CASSSTGLPTNYGYTF,TGTGCCAGCAGTTCCACAGGTTTGCCTACAAACTATGGCTACACCTTC
TRBV6-5,15,TRBJ2-1,-,-,CASRDTGLGYNEQFF,TGTGCCAGCCGGGACACAGGGTTGGGCTACAATGAGCAGTTCTTC
TRBV28,13,TRBJ1-2,-,-,CASSLGGNYGYTF,TGTGCCAGCAGTTTAGGCGGTAACTATGGCTACACCTTC
TRBV19,12,TRBJ2-5,-,-,CASSQGRETQYF,TGTGCCAGTAGTCAGGGAAGGGAGACCCAGTACTTC
TRBV6-5,14,TRBJ1-3,-,-,CASSYGLLGNTIYF,TGTGCCAGCAGTTACGGACTACTGGGAAACACCATATATTTT
TRBV7-9,19,TRBJ2-7,-,TRBD1,CASSRRTGGHVGQTYEQYF,TGTGCCAGCAGCCGGAGGACAGGGGGACATGTCGGCCAAACCTACGAGCAGTACTTC